Listed below are T cell receptor beta chains from one sample, sequenced in a study of cytomegalovirus exposure and HLA in healthy donors. Measured with immunoSEQ multiplex PCR; TCRdb has only the in-frame clones, and not every one. Here the sample spans 200,000 or so clones, 65% to 90% being singletons. What was sequenced was PBMCs. All receptors come from a man aged 40-50 years in good health and CMV-seropositive. Each CDR3 is given with its conserved first and last residue. Clone size is shown for a subset of rows, as once, few, many or a class of expanded clone.

clone_size v_call cdr3_aa
- TRBV28 CASSPRSVSANEKLFF
- TRBV5-1 CASSSGLAGPLDTQYF
- TRBV5-1 CASSPNSGGNQPQHF
- TRBV7-8 CASSLRRLSSYNEQFF
- TRBV19 CASSLQGSYSNQPQHF
- TRBV5-1 CASSSGQPVSGNTIYF
- TRBV6-5 CASRLAGGNEQFF
- TRBV10-3 CAISEAVTGPYEQYF
- TRBV5-1 CASSLVADPNTGELFF
few TRBV7-9 CSSSPWTGSTNEKLFF
- TRBV9 CASSGKGVMADTQYF
- TRBV23-1 CASTLAGPRSPLHF
- TRBV18 CASSATSGGSSSYEQYF
few TRBV2 CASSWLAGNNEQFF
once TRBV4-3 CASSQVLGPNSPLHF
- TRBV7-2 CASSLEGAISTEAFF
- TRBV6-5 CASTGGRVNNEQFF
few TRBV6-6 CASTSTSGGRGEQFF
- TRBV10-1 CASSPLGTRETQYF
- TRBV6-1 CASSTSGTDYGYTF
- TRBV18 CASSPRTENTEAFF
few TRBV5-6 CASSRSSRVGNTIYF
few TRBV28 CASRKPQGGYEQYF
few TRBV7-3 CASSLGTGGGNSPLHF
- TRBV13 CASSFSRGYEQYF
few TRBV5-1 CASSIRGGLGSEQYF
few TRBV6-5 CASSSGQGMTDTQYF
few TRBV15 CATIARLAGGQETQYF
- TRBV12-5 CASGLVERTLNNEQFF
few TRBV13 CASSPTGGEQYF
- TRBV29-1 CSARDRGPYEQYF
- TRBV30 CAWTGSYEQYF
- TRBV4-3 CASSQLTGGNYGYTF
- TRBV7-2 CASKNWDSSLYEQYF
once TRBV9 CASSVGGRGFQETQYF
- TRBV2 CASVGLGQPSYEQYF
- TRBV28 CASSFIRGRTGGRGPQHF
- TRBV30 CAWSIRLGQDEQYF
- TRBV7-9 CASRSRRNTEAFF
few TRBV7-2 CASSLVTQGVSAKNIQYF
- TRBV11-3 CASSLDSSYEQYF
- TRBV4-1 CASSPGAGTEAFF
- TRBV27 CASSPQPPGQGSSYGYTF
few TRBV7-9 CASSPRTGFYEQYF
- TRBV12-5 CASGLTGGNEQFF
- TRBV29-1 CSVAGQGDNEQFF
- TRBV28 CASSSQRRRTDTQYF
few TRBV7-4 CASSYRVGVGNQPQHF
few TRBV23-1 CASSQSSCGAQPQHF
- TRBV27 CASSLFLGQYDEQYF
once TRBV28 CASSFVGGGHEQYF
- TRBV28 CASTISGGTSYEQYF
- TRBV28 CASRNGLNEKLFF